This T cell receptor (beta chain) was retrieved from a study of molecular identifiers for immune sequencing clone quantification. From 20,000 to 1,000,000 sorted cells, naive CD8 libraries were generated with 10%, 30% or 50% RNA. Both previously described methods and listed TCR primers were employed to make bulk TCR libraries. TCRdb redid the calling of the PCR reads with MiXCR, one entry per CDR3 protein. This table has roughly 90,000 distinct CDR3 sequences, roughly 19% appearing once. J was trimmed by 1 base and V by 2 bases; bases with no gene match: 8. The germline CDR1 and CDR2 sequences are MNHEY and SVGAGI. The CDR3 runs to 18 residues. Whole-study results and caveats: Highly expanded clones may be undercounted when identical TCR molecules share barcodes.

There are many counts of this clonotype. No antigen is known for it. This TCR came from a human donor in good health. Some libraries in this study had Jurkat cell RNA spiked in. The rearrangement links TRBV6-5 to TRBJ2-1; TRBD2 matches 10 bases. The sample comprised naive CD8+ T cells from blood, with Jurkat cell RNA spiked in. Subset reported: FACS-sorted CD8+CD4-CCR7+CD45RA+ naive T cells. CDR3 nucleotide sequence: TGTGCCAGCAGTTACAACAGCGGGAGGGCCTCGTCCTACAATGAGCAGTTCTTC. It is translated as CASSYNSGRASSYNEQFF.